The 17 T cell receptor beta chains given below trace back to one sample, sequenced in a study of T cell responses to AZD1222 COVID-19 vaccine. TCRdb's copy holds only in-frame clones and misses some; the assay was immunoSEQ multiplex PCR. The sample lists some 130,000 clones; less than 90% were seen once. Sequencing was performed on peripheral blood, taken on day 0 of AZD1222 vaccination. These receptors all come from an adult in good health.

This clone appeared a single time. CDR3: CASSSFLGQGRTTEAFF. For the CDR3, the DNA is TGTGCCAGCAGTTCCTTCCTTGGACAGGGGAGAACAACTGAAGCTTTCTTT. V is TRBV27 and J is TRBJ1-1, with 9 bases lining up with TRBD1. Germline V gene data show CDR1 as MNHEY and CDR2 as SMNVEV (reference sequence). The V and J ends lost 4 bases and 5 bases, in that order; junction bases with no gene match: 14. CDR3 length: 17 amino acids.

CDR3 amino acids: CASSPEGWTSGPGGELFF. Written as DNA, the CDR3 is TGTGCCAGCAGCCCCGAAGGGTGGACTAGCGGCCCCGGCGGGGAGCTGTTTTTT. This rearrangement joins TRBV7-9 to TRBJ2-2, with 10 bases matching TRBD2. The CDR3 consists of 18 residues. CDR1 SEHNR and CDR2 FQNEAQ come from the germline V gene (reference sequence). V was clipped by 5 bases and J by 7 bases; unmatched bases: 16.

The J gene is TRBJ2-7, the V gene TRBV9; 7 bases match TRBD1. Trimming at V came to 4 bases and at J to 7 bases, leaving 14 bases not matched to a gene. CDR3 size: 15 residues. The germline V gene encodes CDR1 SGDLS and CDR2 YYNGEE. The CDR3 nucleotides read TGTGCCAGCAGCTCTCAGACGGAGCTCAGGGGGGAGCAGTACTTC. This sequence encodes CASSSQTELRGEQYF.

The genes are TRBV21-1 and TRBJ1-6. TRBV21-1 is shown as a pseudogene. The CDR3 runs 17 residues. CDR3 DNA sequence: TGTGCCAGCAAGGATGGCACACCCTACCCGGTGTGTTCACCCCTCCACTTT. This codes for CASKDGTPYPVCSPLHF.

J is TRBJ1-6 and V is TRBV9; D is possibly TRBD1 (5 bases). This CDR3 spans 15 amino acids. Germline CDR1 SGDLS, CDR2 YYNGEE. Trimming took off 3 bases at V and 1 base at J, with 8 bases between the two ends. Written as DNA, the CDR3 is TGTGCCAGCAGCGCTCCAGGGTCCTATAATTCACCCCTCCACTTT. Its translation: CASSAPGSYNSPLHF.

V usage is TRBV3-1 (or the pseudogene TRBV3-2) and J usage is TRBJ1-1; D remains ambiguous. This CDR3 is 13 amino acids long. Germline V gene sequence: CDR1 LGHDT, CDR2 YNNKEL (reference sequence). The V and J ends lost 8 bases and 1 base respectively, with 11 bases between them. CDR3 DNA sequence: TGTGCCAGCGGTCACCGATGGAACACTGAAGCTTTCTTT. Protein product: CASGHRWNTEAFF.

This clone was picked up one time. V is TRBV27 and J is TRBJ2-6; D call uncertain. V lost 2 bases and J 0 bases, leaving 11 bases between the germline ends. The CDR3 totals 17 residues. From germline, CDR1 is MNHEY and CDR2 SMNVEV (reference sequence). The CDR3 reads CASSLAQLSSGANVLTF. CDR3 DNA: TGTGCCAGCAGTTTAGCCCAGTTAAGCTCTGGGGCCAACGTCCTGACTTTC.

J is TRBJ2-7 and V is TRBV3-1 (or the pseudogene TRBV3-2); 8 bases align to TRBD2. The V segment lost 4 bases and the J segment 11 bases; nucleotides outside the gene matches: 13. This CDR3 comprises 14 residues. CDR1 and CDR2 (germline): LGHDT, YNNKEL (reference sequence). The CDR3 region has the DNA TGTGCCAGCAGCCCCGGGACTAGTCCCGCGGAGGAGTACTTC. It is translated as CASSPGTSPAEEYF.

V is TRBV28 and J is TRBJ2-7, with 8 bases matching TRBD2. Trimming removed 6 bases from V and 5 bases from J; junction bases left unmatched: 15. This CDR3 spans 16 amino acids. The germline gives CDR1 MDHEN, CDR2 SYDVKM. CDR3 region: CASRRSGGAGYDEQYF. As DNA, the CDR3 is TGTGCCAGCAGGCGCTCCGGGGGGGCCGGTTACGACGAGCAGTACTTC.

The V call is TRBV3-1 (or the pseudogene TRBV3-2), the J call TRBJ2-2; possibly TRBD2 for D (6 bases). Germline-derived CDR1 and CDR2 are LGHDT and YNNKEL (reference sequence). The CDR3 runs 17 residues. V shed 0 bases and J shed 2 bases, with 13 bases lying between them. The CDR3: CASSQDLWTINTGELFF. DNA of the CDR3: TGTGCCAGCAGCCAAGATCTCTGGACTATCAACACCGGGGAGCTGTTTTTT.

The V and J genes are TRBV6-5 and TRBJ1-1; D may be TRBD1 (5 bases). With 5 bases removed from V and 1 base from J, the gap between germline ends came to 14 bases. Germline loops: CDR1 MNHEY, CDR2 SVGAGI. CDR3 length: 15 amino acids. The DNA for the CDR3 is TGTGCCAGCAGTAGACTGGGACGGAAGAACACTGAAGCTTTCTTT. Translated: CASSRLGRKNTEAFF.

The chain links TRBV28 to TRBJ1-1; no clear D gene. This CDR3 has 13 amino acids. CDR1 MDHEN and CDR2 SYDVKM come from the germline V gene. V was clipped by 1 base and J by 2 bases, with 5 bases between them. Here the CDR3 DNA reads TGTGCCAGCAGTTTATTCAGAAACACTGAAGCTTTCTTT. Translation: CASSLFRNTEAFF.

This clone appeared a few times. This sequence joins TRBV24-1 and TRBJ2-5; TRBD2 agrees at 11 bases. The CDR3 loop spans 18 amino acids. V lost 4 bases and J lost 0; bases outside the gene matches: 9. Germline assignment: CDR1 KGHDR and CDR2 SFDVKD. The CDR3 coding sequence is TGTGCCACCAGTGAGGGGACTAGCGGCTGGGGGAACCAAGAGACCCAGTACTTC. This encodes CATSEGTSGWGNQETQYF.

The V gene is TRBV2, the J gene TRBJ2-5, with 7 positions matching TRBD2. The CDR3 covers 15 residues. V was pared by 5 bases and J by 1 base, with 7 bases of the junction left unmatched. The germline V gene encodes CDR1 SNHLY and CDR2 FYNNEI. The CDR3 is CASSPRTSPQETQYF. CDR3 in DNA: TGTGCCAGCAGTCCCCGGACTAGTCCCCAAGAGACCCAGTACTTC. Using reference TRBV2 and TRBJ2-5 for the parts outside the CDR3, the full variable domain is EPEVTQTPSHQVTQMGQEVILRCVPISNHLYFYWYRQILGQKVEFLVSFYNNEISEKSEIFDDQFSVERPDGSNFTLKIRSTKLEDSAMYFCASSPRTSPQETQYFGPGTRLLVL.

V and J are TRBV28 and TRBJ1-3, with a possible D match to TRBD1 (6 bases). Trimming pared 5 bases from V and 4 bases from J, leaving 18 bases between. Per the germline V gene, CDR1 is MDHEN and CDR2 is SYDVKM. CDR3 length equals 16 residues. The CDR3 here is CASSPQQGLWGNTIYF. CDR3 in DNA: TGTGCCAGCAGTCCGCAACAGGGTTTGTGGGGAAACACCATATATTTT.

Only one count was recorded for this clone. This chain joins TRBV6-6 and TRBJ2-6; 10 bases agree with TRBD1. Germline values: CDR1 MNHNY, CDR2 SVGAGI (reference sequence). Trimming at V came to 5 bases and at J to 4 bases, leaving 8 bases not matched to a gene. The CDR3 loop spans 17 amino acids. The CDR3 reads CASSPGTGVHGANVLTF. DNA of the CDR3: TGTGCCAGCAGTCCCGGGACAGGGGTACACGGGGCCAACGTCCTGACTTTC.

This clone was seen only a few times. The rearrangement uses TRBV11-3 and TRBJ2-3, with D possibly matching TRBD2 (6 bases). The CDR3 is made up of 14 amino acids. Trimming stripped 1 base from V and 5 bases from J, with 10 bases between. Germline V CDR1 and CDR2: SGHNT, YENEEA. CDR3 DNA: TGTGCCAGCAGCTTAGGCGGTAGCGGAGATACGCAGTATTTT. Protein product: CASSLGGSGDTQYF.